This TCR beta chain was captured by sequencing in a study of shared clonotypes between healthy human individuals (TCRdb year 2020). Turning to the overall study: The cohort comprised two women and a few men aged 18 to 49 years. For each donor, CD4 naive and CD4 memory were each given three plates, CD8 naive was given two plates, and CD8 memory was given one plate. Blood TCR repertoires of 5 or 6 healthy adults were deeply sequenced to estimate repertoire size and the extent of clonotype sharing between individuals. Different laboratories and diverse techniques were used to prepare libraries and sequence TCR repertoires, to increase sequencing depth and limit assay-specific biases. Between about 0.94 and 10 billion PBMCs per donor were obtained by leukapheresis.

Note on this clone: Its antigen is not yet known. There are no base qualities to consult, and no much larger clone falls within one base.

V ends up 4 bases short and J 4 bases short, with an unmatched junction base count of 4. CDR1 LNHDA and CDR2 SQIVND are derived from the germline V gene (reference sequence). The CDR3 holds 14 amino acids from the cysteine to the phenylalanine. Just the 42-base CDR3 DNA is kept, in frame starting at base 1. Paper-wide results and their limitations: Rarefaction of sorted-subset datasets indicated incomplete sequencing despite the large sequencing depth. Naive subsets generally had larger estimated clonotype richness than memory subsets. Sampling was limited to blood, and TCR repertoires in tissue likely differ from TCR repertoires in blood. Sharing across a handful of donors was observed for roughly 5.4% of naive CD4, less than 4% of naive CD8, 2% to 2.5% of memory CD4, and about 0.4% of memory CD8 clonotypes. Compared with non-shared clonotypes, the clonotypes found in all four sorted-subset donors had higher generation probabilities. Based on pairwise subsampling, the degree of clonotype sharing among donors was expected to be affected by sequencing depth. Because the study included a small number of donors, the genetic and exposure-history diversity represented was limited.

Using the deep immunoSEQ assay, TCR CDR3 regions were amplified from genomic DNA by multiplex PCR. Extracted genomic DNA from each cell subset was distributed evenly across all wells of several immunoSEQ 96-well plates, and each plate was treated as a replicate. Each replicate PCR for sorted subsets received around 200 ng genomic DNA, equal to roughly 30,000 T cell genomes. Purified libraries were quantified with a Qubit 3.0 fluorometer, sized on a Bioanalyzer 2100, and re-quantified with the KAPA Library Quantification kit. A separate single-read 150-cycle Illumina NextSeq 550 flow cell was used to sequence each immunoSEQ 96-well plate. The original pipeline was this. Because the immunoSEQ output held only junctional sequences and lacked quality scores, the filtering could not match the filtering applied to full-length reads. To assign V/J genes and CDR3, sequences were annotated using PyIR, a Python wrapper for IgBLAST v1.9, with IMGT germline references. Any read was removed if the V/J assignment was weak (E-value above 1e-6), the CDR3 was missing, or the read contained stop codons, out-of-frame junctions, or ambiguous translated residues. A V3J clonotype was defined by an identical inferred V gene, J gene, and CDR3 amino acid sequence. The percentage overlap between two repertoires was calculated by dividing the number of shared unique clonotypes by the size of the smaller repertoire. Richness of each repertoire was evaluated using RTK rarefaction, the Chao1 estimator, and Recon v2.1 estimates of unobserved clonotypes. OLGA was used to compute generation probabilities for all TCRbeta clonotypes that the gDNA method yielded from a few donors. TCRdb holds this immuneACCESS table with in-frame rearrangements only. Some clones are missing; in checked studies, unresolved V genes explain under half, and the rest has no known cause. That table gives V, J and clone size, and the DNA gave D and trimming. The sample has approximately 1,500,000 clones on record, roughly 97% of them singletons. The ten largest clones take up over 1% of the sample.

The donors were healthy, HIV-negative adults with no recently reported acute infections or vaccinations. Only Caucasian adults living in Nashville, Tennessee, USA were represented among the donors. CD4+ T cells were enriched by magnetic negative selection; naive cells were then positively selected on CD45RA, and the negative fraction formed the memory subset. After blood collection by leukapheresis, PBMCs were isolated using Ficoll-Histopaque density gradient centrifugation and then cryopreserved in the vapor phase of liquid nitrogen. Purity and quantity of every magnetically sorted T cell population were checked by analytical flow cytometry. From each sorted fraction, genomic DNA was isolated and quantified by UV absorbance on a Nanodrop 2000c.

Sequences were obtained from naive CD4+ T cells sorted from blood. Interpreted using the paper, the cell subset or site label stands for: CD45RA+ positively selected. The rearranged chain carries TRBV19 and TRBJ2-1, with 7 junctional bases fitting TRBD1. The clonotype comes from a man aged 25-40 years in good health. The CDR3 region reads CASSTPGQYNEQFF. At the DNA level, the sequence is TGTGCCAGTAGTACACCGGGACAGTACAATGAGCAGTTCTTC.